These 15 T cell receptor beta chains originate from one sample sequenced in a study of PD-1 blockade in classical Hodgkin lymphoma. The time point here: cycle 4 day 1 (C4D1), after six to seven weeks of nivolumab. After autologous stem cell transplantation all patients relapsed, and prior brentuximab vedotin exposure differed between cohorts. Magnetic negative selection of thawed PBMCs yielded the CD8+ T cells. This table comes from immunoSEQ multiplex PCR, and its TCRdb copy is limited to in-frame clones, with some not included. The data hold fewer than 15,000 clones, with approximately 88% observed a single time. The starting material was CD8+ T cells from blood, obtained before the fourth cycle of nivolumab. These receptors all stem from a human donor with classical Hodgkin lymphoma.

This chain links TRBV6-5 with TRBJ2-2, with no clear D. The CDR3 extends over 12 amino acids. Trimming removed 8 bases from V and 2 bases from J, with 6 bases in between. Germline V CDR1 and CDR2: MNHEY, SVGAGI. CDR3 amino acids: CASGLNTGELFF. CDR3 DNA: TGTGCCAGCGGGCTCAACACCGGGGAGCTGTTTTTT.

This clone is medium-sized within its sample. The chain combines TRBV27 with TRBJ1-5, with D perhaps TRBD1 (5 bases). Germline loops: CDR1 MNHEY, CDR2 SMNVEV (reference sequence). The CDR3 sequence is 14 residues long. V lost 8 bases and J lost 0, with 11 bases in between. CDR3: CASHDSYSNQPQHF. The CDR3 nucleotides are TGTGCCAGCCACGACAGCTATAGCAATCAGCCCCAGCATTTT.

V and J are TRBV4-1 and TRBJ1-2, with TRBD1 identical over 9 bases. There are 17 residues in the CDR3. CDR1 MGHRA and CDR2 YSYEKL come from the germline V gene. Unmatched junction bases numbered 13, after V lost 1 base and J lost 7 bases. CDR3 nucleotide sequence: TGCGCCAGCAGCCAAGTGTATGACAGGGGGGACAGATTTGGCTACACCTTC. Amino acid sequence: CASSQVYDRGDRFGYTF.

This chain uses TRBV7-6 with TRBJ2-7; 15 nucleotides match TRBD2. Trimming cost V 5 bases and J 3 bases; bases outside gene matches: 5. This CDR3 has 16 residues. Germline assignment: CDR1 SGHVS and CDR2 FNYEAQ. CDR3 nucleotides: TGTGCCAGCAGCCCGGGACTAGCGGGAGGTAGCTACGAGCAGTACTTC. This gives the protein CASSPGLAGGSYEQYF.

V usage is TRBV7-3 and J usage is TRBJ1-3, with unresolved D. V was trimmed by 3 bases and J by 2 bases, leaving 11 bases between them. The V gene's germline CDR1 is SGHTA and CDR2 FQGTGA. This CDR3 has 15 residues. For the CDR3, the DNA is TGTGCCAGCAGCTTGGGGTCTGGGACTGGAAACACCATATATTTT. Amino acids: CASSLGSGTGNTIYF.

This rearrangement joins TRBV6-6 to TRBJ2-3, with 8 bases identical to TRBD2. V lost 8 bases to trimming and J lost 6 bases; unmatched junction nucleotides: 10. Germline V gene lookup returns CDR1 MNHNY and CDR2 SVGAGI (reference sequence). This CDR3 contains 14 residues. Here the CDR3 reads CASDIAGTGDTQYF. In nucleotides, the CDR3 is TGTGCCAGCGATATAGCGGGGACGGGCGATACGCAGTATTTT.

The V call is TRBV5-4, the J call TRBJ2-7, with 11 bases identical to TRBD1. Germline V gene lookup returns CDR1 SGHNT and CDR2 YYREEE (reference sequence). J was trimmed by 4 bases and V by 0 bases; bases with no gene match: 9. The CDR3 loop spans 17 amino acids. CDR3 residues: CASSLESRGQGVYEQYF. In DNA, the CDR3 is TGTGCCAGCAGCTTGGAGTCTAGGGGACAGGGGGTTTACGAGCAGTACTTC.

The chain carries TRBV2 and TRBJ2-3, with 7 bases aligning to TRBD2. Germline V gene sequence: CDR1 SNHLY, CDR2 FYNNEI. The CDR3 has 15 amino acids. After removal of 3 bases from V and 6 bases from J, the junction contained 9 bases not matched to a gene. The CDR3: CASSEWLAAVDTQYF. The CDR3 DNA reads TGTGCCAGCAGTGAGTGGCTAGCGGCGGTGGATACGCAGTATTTT.

The chain carries TRBV27 and TRBJ2-1; 13 bases are a match to TRBD2. CDR1 MNHEY and CDR2 SMNVEV come from the germline V gene (reference sequence). After removal of 5 bases from V and 6 bases from J, the junction contained 4 bases not matched to a gene. This CDR3 comprises 15 residues. Here the CDR3 DNA reads TGTGCCAGCAGTCTCGGGACTAGCGGGACCAATGAGCAGTTCTTC. This sequence encodes CASSLGTSGTNEQFF.

This clone came up a few times. The chain couples TRBV19 to TRBJ1-1; D unclear. CDR1 and CDR2 (germline): LNHDA, SQIVND (reference sequence). V was clipped by 11 bases and J by 11 bases, with 9 bases between them. The CDR3 extends over 8 amino acids. The CDR3 DNA follows: TGTGCCGGGTATCCGGCTTTCTTT. It codes for CAGYPAFF. Together with reference TRBV19 and TRBJ1-1, the CDR3 gives the full variable domain: DGGITQSPKYLFRKEGQNVTLSCEQNLNHDAMYWYRQDPGQGLRLIYYSQIVNDFQKGDIAEGYSVSREKKESFPLTVTSAQKNPTAFYLCAGYPAFFGQGTRLTVV.

With respect to this clone: One end of the junction is discordant with germline, which a read error may explain. The V gene is TRBV7-6, the J gene TRBJ2-7; either TRBD1 or TRBD2 may fit D (6 bases each). CDR1 is SGHVS and CDR2 is FNYEAQ in the germline V gene. The CDR3 is 15 amino acids. CDR3 sequence reads: CASSPTGGQSSEQYF. CDR3 DNA: TGTGCCAGCAGCCCGACTGGGGGGCAATCCTCCGAGCAGTACTTC.

This chain uses TRBV19 with TRBJ1-3; D remains unclear. Germline V lookup: CDR1 LNHDA, CDR2 SQIVND (reference sequence). V was clipped by 7 bases and J by 4 bases, with 17 bases between them. The CDR3 spans 15 residues. The CDR3 sequence: CASTLWGFGGNTIYF. CDR3 coding DNA: TGTGCCAGTACTCTCTGGGGATTTGGAGGAAACACCATATATTTT.

This chain uses TRBV4-1 with TRBJ2-7, with a possible D match to TRBD2 (7 bases). In germline, CDR1 is MGHRA, CDR2 YSYEKL. The CDR3 length is 14 residues. The germline V and J ends were trimmed by 3 bases and 7 bases, with 16 bases remaining between them. The CDR3 reads CASSQGGRGWEQYF. CDR3 DNA sequence: TGCGCCAGCAGCCAGGGGGGGCGCGGTTGGGAGCAGTACTTC.

The chain joins TRBV29-1 to TRBJ1-2; 7 nucleotides line up with TRBD1. V dropped 6 bases and J dropped 7; count of bases not matched to a gene: 8. The CDR3 length is 12 residues. Germline V gene data show CDR1 as SQVTM and CDR2 as ANQGSEA. The CDR3 sequence: CSVLGQRLGYTF. The CDR3, as DNA: TGCAGCGTCCTGGGACAGAGACTTGGCTACACCTTC.

The genes are TRBV2 and TRBJ2-7; a weak D match, TRBD1 (6 bases). V shed 1 base and J shed 1 base, with 11 bases lying between them. The germline CDR1 and CDR2 sequences are SNHLY and FYNNEI. The CDR3 length is 15 residues. CDR3 loop: CASSEGGPRSYEQYF. CDR3 sequence (DNA): TGTGCCAGCAGTGAAGGGGGGCCCCGTTCCTACGAGCAGTACTTC.